This TCR beta chain was obtained from a study of PD-1 blockade in classical Hodgkin lymphoma. A few counts support this clone. Measured with immunoSEQ multiplex PCR; TCRdb has only the in-frame clones, and not every one. This sample has approximately 79,000 clones; around 90% occur once, and the top ten carry about 2.7%. Germline-derived CDR1 and CDR2 are ENHRY and SYGVKD. CDR3 size: 16 residues. V lost 4 bases and J 0 bases, leaving 13 bases between the germline ends. Relapses following autologous stem cell transplantation were seen in all patients, with brentuximab vedotin exposure varying. The chain links TRBV10-3 to TRBJ1-3; D remains unclear. Here the sequenced sample was peripheral blood mononuclear cells (PBMCs), taken before the second cycle of nivolumab. The clonotype originates from a human donor with classical Hodgkin lymphoma. The CDR3 sequence: CAISGYSPPSGNTIYF. The CDR3 DNA reads as TGTGCCATCAGTGGTTACAGCCCACCCTCTGGAAACACCATATATTTT.